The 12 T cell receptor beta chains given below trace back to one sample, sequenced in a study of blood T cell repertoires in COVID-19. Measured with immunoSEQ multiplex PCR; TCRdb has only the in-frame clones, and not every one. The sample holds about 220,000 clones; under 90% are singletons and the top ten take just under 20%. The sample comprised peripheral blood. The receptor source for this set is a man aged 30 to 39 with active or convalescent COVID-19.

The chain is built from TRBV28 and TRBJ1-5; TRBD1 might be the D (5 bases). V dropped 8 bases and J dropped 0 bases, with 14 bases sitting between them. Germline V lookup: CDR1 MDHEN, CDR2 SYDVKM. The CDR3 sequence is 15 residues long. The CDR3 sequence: CASQGSAYSNQPQHF. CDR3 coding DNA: TGTGCCAGCCAGGGTTCGGCGTATAGCAATCAGCCCCAGCATTTT.

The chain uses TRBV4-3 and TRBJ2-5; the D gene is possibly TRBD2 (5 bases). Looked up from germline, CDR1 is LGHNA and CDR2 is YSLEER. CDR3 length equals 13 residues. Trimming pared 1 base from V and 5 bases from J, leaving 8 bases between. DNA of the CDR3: TGCGCCAGCAGCCAAGGCTCGGGGGAGACCCAGTACTTC. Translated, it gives CASSQGSGETQYF.

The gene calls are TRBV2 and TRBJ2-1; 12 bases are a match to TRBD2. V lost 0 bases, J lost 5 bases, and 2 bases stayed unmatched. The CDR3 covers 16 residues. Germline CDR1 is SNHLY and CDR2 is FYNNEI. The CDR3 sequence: CASSEARTSGNNEQFF. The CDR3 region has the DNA TGTGCCAGCAGTGAAGCGAGGACTAGCGGGAACAATGAGCAGTTCTTC.

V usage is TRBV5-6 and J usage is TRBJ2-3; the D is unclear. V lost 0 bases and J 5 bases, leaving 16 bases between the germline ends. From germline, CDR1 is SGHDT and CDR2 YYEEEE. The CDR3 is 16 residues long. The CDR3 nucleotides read TGTGCCAGCAGCTTGGTCGGGTTACCGGGTGGAGATACGCAGTATTTT. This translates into CASSLVGLPGGDTQYF.

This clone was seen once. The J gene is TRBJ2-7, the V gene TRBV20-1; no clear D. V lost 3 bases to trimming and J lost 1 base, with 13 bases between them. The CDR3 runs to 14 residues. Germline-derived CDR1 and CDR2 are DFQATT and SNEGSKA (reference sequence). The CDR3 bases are TGCAGTGCTAGTCTATACCCTTTTTCCTACGAGCAGTACTTC. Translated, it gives CSASLYPFSYEQYF.

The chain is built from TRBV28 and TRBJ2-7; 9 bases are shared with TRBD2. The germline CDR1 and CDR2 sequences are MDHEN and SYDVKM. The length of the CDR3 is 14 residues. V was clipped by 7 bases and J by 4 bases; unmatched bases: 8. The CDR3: CASTSLAGMYEQYF. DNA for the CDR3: TGTGCCAGCACCTCTCTAGCGGGAATGTACGAGCAGTACTTC.

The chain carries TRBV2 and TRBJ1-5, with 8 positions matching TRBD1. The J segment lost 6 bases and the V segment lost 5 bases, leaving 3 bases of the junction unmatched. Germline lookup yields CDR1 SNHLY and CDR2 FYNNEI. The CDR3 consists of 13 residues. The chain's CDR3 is CASSSDRVQPQHF. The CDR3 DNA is TGTGCCAGCAGTTCGGACAGGGTTCAGCCCCAGCATTTT. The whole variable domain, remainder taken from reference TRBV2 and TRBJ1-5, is EPEVTQTPSHQVTQMGQEVILRCVPISNHLYFYWYRQILGQKVEFLVSFYNNEISEKSEIFDDQFSVERPDGSNFTLKIRSTKLEDSAMYFCASSSDRVQPQHFGDGTRLSIL.

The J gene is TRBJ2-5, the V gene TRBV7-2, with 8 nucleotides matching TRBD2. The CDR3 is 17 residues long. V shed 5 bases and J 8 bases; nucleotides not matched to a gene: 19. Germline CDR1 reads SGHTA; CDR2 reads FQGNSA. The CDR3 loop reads CASSVSPGLGPADTQYF. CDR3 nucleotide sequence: TGTGCCAGCAGCGTAAGCCCGGGACTAGGTCCTGCGGACACCCAGTACTTC.

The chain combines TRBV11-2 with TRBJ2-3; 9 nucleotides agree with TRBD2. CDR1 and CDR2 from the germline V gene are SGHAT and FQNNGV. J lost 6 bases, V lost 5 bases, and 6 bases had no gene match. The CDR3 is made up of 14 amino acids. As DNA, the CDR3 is TGTGCCAGCAGCGTTAGCGGGAGCGGGGATACGCAGTATTTT. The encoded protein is CASSVSGSGDTQYF.

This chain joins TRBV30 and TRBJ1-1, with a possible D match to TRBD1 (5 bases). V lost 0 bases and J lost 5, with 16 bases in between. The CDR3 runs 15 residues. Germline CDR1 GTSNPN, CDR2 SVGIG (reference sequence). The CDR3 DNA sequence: TGTGCCTGGAGTGTACCCAGGGCTCTGTTTACTGAAGCTTTCTTT. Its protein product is CAWSVPRALFTEAFF.

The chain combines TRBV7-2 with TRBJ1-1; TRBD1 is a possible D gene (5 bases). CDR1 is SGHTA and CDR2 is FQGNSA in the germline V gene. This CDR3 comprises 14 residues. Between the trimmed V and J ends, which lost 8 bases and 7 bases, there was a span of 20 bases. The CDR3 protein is CASAMRGRASEAFF. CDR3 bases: TGTGCCAGCGCGATGCGGGGCAGAGCAAGTGAAGCTTTCTTT.

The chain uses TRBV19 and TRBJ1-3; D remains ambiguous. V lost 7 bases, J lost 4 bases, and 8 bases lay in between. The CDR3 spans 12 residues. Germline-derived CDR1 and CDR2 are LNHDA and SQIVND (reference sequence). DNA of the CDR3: TGTGCCAGTACATCGCGAGGAAACACCATATATTTT. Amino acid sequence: CASTSRGNTIYF. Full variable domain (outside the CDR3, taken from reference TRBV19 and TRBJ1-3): DGGITQSPKYLFRKEGQNVTLSCEQNLNHDAMYWYRQDPGQGLRLIYYSQIVNDFQKGDIAEGYSVSREKKESFPLTVTSAQKNPTAFYLCASTSRGNTIYFGEGSWLTVV.